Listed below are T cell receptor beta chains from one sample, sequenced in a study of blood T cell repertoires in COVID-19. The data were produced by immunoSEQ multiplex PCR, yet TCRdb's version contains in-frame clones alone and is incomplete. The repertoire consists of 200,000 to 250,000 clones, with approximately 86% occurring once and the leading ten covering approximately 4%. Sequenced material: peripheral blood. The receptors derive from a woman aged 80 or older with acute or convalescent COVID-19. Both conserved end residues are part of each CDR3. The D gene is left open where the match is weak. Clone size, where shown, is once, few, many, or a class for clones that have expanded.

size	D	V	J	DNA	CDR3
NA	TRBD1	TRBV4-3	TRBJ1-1	TGCGCCAGCAGCCAAGTCGCCACAGGGGACACTGAAGCTTTCTTT	CASSQVATGDTEAFF
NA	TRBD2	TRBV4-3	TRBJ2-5	TGCGCCAGCAGCCCGGGGACTAGCGGGGGGGCGAAGACCCAGTACTTC	CASSPGTSGGAKTQYF
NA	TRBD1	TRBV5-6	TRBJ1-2	TGTGCCAGCAGCTGGACAGGGGGGATTTGGAGGGCAAACTATGGCTACACCTTC	CASSWTGGIWRANYGYTF
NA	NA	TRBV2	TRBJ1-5	TGTGCCAGCAGCGATATAGTTAGCAATCAGCCCCAGCATTTT	CASSDIVSNQPQHF
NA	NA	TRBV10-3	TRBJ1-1	TGTGCCATCAGCGGGGACACCATGAACACTGAAGCTTTCTTT	CAISGDTMNTEAFF
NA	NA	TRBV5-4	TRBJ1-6	TGTGCCAGCAGCTTGGCAGGTTCGAGAGATTCACCCCTCCACTTT	CASSLAGSRDSPLHF
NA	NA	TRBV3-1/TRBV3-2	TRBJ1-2	TGTGCCAGCAGCCACCGGGTCATCTATGGCTACACCTTC	CASSHRVIYGYTF
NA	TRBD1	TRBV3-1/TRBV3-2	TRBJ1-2	TGTGCCAGCAGCCAAGGGACAGGGACTATTAACTATGGCTACACCTTC	CASSQGTGTINYGYTF
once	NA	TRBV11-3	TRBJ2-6	TGTGCCAGCCGCAGCTCTGGGGCCAACGTCCTGACTTTC	CASRSSGANVLTF
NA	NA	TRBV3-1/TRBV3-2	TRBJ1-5	TGTGCCAGCAGCCAAGAACCAGGGAGGAGCAATCAGCCCCAGCATTTT	CASSQEPGRSNQPQHF
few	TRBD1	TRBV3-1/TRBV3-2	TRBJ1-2	TGTGCCAGCAGCCACGGACAGGGAAACTCCTATGGCTACACCTTC	CASSHGQGNSYGYTF
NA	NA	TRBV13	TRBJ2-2	TGTGCCAGCAGCCCACGGGTAACAGGGAACACCGGGGAGCTGTTTTTT	CASSPRVTGNTGELFF
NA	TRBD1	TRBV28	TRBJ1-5	TGTGCCAGCAGTTCAACAGGGGTGGGGAATCAGCCCCAGCATTTT	CASSSTGVGNQPQHF
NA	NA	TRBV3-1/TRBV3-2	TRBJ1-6	TGTGCCAGCAGCCCAGAAATCTCCGGGACAAGAAATTCACCCCTCCACTTT	CASSPEISGTRNSPLHF
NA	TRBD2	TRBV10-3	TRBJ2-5	TGTGCCATGAGGCCGGGGGGAGCTAGCGGGACCAGGGAGACCCAGTACTTC	CAMRPGGASGTRETQYF
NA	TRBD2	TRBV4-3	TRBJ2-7	TGCGCCAGCAGCCAAGACGGGGGGGACTACGAGCAGTACTTC	CASSQDGGDYEQYF
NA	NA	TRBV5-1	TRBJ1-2	TGCGCCAGCAGCTTGACAGAGATTAACTATGGCTACACCTTC	CASSLTEINYGYTF
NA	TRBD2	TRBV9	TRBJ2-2	TGTGCCAGCAGTAAAGGATTCACTAGCGGGATTTCCCCCGGGGAGCTGTTTTTT	CASSKGFTSGISPGELFF
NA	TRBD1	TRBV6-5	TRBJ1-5	TGTGCCAGCAAGGGACAGGGTGGCAATCAGCCCCAGCATTTT	CASKGQGGNQPQHF
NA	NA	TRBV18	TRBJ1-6	TGTGCCAGCTCACCAAGAACAGGAGCCCTGAGCTCCTATAATTCACCCCTCCACTTT	CASSPRTGALSSYNSPLHF
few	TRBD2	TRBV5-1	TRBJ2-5	TGCGCCAGCAGCTCATGGACTAGCGGGGGGGCCCTTGAAAAGACCCAGTACTTC	CASSSWTSGGALEKTQYF
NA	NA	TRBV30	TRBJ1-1	TGTGCCTGGAAGATTAGTACGAACACTGAAGCTTTCTTT	CAWKISTNTEAFF
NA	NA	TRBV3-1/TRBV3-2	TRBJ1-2	TGTGCCAGCAGCCAAGATCGGTTAGGTAGGGGCAACTATGGCTACACCTTC	CASSQDRLGRGNYGYTF
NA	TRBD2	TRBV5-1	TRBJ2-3	TGCGCCAGCAGCTTGTTGCGGGGGGGACCAGATACGCAGTATTTT	CASSLLRGGPDTQYF
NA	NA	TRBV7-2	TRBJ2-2	TGTGCCAGCAAAAAACCACAGGGTGTCACCGGGGAGCTGTTTTTT	CASKKPQGVTGELFF
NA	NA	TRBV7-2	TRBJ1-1	TGTGCCAGCAGCTTAGAATGGGGGCGGACTGAAGCTTTCTTT	CASSLEWGRTEAFF
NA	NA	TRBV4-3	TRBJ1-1	TGCGCCAGCAGCCAAGATGCGACAGGACCCACTGAAGCTTTCTTT	CASSQDATGPTEAFF
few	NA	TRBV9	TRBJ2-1	TGTGCCAGCAGCGTAAACTCGGGGGGCATCGACAATGAGCAGTTCTTC	CASSVNSGGIDNEQFF
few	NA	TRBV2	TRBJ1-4	TGTGCCAGCACGGGATTCCCGGGTGAAAAACTGTTTTTT	CASTGFPGEKLFF
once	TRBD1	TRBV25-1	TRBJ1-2	TGTGCCAGCAGTGAGCCCGGACAGGGGGAAGATGGCTACACCTTC	CASSEPGQGEDGYTF
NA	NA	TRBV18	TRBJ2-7	TGTGCCAGCTCACCTGGGAACAGGCGGACCTACGAGCAGTACTTC	CASSPGNRRTYEQYF
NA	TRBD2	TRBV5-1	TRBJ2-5	TGCGCCAGCAGGGGACTAGCGGGGGAAGAGACCCAGTACTTC	CASRGLAGEETQYF
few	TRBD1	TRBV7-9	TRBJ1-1	TGTGCCAGCAGCACAGGGGCACTGGCGGGGACTGAAGCTTTCTTT	CASSTGALAGTEAFF
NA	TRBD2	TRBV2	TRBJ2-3	TGTGCCAGCAATTTAGCGGGGAGTGTAGATACGCAGTATTTT	CASNLAGSVDTQYF
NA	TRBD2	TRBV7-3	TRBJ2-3	TGTGCCAGCAGCTTTCTAGCGGGGAGCACAGATACGCAGTATTTT	CASSFLAGSTDTQYF
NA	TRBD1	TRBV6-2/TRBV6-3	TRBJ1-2	TGTGCCAGCAGTAGACCTACACGGGACAGATATAACTATGGCTACACCTTC	CASSRPTRDRYNYGYTF
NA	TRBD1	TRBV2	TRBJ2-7	TGTGCCAGCAGTAGCTACGGGACAGGGTCTTACGAGCAGTACTTC	CASSSYGTGSYEQYF
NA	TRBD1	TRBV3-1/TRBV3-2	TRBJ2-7	TGTGCCAGCAGTGCAAGACAGGGGCTCGGTGGGGAGCAGTACTTC	CASSARQGLGGEQYF
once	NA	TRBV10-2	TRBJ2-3	TGCGCCAGCAGTGCGGCGGGGCTCACAGATACGCAGTATTTT	CASSAAGLTDTQYF
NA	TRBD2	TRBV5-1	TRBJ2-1	TGCGCCAGCAGCTTGGGAGCGGGGGGGCCTGGTGAGCAGTTCTTC	CASSLGAGGPGEQFF
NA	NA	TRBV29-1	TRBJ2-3	TGCAGCGTTGAAGATCTTTTAGATACGCAGTATTTT	CSVEDLLDTQYF
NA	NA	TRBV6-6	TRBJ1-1	TGTGCCAGCAGTGGCGCGCGTAGGGGCGCTTTCTTT	CASSGARRGAFF
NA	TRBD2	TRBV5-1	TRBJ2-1	TGCGCCAGCAGCTCATTAGCGACTAGCGGGGGTTTCAATGAGCAGTTCTTC	CASSSLATSGGFNEQFF
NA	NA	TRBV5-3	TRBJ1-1	TGTGCCAGAAGCATACGACACTATTTAGGGGCGCGTGTGAACACTGAAGCTTTCTTT	CARSIRHYLGARVNTEAFF